This T cell receptor (beta chain) is from a study of shared clonotypes between healthy human individuals. Broader study findings: Naive CD4 clonotypes overlapped across a handful of donors at around 4.7%. Sequencing depth was a factor that was expected to affect clonotype sharing among donors.

In the sorted-subset replicate PCRs, 200 ng DNA, around 30,000 T cell genomes, was used. TCRdb's copy holds only in-frame clones and misses some; the assay was immunoSEQ multiplex PCR. The sample has roughly 1.5 million clones, 98% seen once. Each donor was a Caucasian adult residing in Nashville, Tennessee. Trimming took 0 bases from V and 13 from J, leaving 11 bases between them. The length of the CDR3 is 12 residues. The germline V gene encodes CDR1 SGHNT and CDR2 YYREEE (reference sequence). Of note for this clone: Its antigen is currently unknown.

This chain links TRBV5-4 with TRBJ2-1; D gene unclear. The TCR sequence derives from a man aged 30 to 39 in good health. The sample comprised naive CD4+ T cells sorted from blood. The subset here: CD45RA+ positively selected. CDR3 DNA sequence: TGTGCCAGCAGCTTGGGGTCAACCCTCCAGTTCTTC. It encodes CASSLGSTLQFF.